These 32 T cell receptor beta chains share one sample of origin, sequenced in a study of blood T cell repertoires in COVID-19. Using immunoSEQ multiplex PCR, the repertoire was profiled, and TCRdb retains in-frame clones only, with some absent. The data hold hundreds of thousands of clones, with approximately 83% observed a single time. Sequencing input: peripheral blood. The receptors stem from a middle-aged woman with active or convalescent COVID-19.

This chain uses TRBV18 with TRBJ2-6; tentatively, D is TRBD1 (6 bases). The CDR3 spans 15 residues. CDR1 KGHSH and CDR2 LQKENI come from the germline V gene. V lost 6 bases, J lost 0 bases, and 9 bases lay in between. CDR3 loop: CASSRTASGANVLTF. The CDR3 DNA reads TGTGCCAGCTCCCGGACAGCCTCTGGGGCCAACGTCCTGACTTTC.

V and J are TRBV3-1 (or the pseudogene TRBV3-2) and TRBJ1-2; 11 nucleotides line up with TRBD1. CDR1 and CDR2 (germline): LGHDT, YNNKEL (reference sequence). The CDR3 is 15 residues long. The V and J ends lost 7 bases and 4 bases, in that order; junction bases with no gene match: 8. CDR3 residues: CASKSGQGETYGYTF. CDR3 DNA sequence: TGTGCCAGCAAGTCGGGACAGGGGGAGACCTATGGCTACACCTTC.

This chain links TRBV5-5 with TRBJ1-1; 7 bases fit TRBD1. The CDR3 runs 18 residues. Looked up from germline, CDR1 is SGHKS and CDR2 is YYEKEE (reference sequence). V trimming: 0 bases; J trimming: 4 bases; junction bases outside the gene matches: 15. This CDR3 is CASSLAEGAMVWGTEAFF. The CDR3 nucleotides read TGTGCCAGCAGCTTGGCTGAGGGGGCAATGGTGTGGGGCACTGAAGCTTTCTTT.

This chain links TRBV7-2 with TRBJ1-4; no clear D. The CDR3 covers 15 residues. Germline lookup yields CDR1 SGHTA and CDR2 FQGNSA. Trimming removed 1 base from V and 3 bases from J, with 9 bases in between. In nucleotides, the CDR3 is TGTGCCAGCAGCTTAGGGGCAGTACCTAATGAAAAACTGTTTTTT. Its translation is CASSLGAVPNEKLFF. The full variable domain, with the rest looked up from reference TRBV7-2 and TRBJ1-4, is GAGVSQSPSNKVTEKGKDVELRCDPISGHTALYWYRQSLGQGLEFLIYFQGNSAPDKSGLPSDRFSAERTGGSVSTLTIQRTQQEDSAVYLCASSLGAVPNEKLFFGSGTQLSVL.

The rearrangement uses TRBV7-2 and TRBJ2-7; D is unresolved. The V and J ends lost 1 base and 1 base respectively, with 14 bases between them. The germline V gene has CDR1 SGHTA and CDR2 FQGNSA. The CDR3 totals 16 residues. CDR3 residues: CASSLVGTDESYEQYF. CDR3 DNA sequence: TGTGCCAGCAGCTTAGTTGGAACAGATGAATCCTACGAGCAGTACTTC. Supplemented by reference TRBV7-2 and TRBJ2-7, the full variable domain reads GAGVSQSPSNKVTEKGKDVELRCDPISGHTALYWYRQSLGQGLEFLIYFQGNSAPDKSGLPSDRFSAERTGGSVSTLTIQRTQQEDSAVYLCASSLVGTDESYEQYFGPGTRLTVT.

The table lists this clone with a few counts. The chain is built from TRBV6-5 and TRBJ2-5; TRBD1 agrees at 8 bases. V was pared by 6 bases and J by 4 bases, with 13 bases of the junction left unmatched. This CDR3 has 16 residues. Germline V gene data show CDR1 as MNHEY and CDR2 as SVGAGI. The CDR3 DNA follows: TGTGCCAGCAGCTACACCGGGACAGGAAGGGCAGAGACCCAGTACTTC. It codes for CASSYTGTGRAETQYF.

This clone has just one count. This rearrangement joins TRBV3-1 (or the pseudogene TRBV3-2) to TRBJ1-3; D is possibly TRBD1 (6 bases). The CDR3 is made up of 15 amino acids. Trimming took 1 base from V and 0 from J, leaving 7 bases between them. Germline V gene data show CDR1 as LGHDT and CDR2 as YNNKEL (reference sequence). This CDR3 reads CASSQGQASGNTIYF. The CDR3 nucleotides are TGTGCCAGCAGCCAAGGACAGGCCTCTGGAAACACCATATATTTT.

There are a few counts of this clone. The rearrangement joins TRBV24-1 to TRBJ1-4; D perhaps matches TRBD1 (5 bases). This CDR3 is built from 12 residues. Trimming took off 3 bases at V and 14 bases at J, with 12 bases between the two ends. The germline gives CDR1 KGHDR, CDR2 SFDVKD. The CDR3 coding sequence is TGTGCCACCAGTGATGGAGACAGTAGGCTGTTTTTT. This encodes CATSDGDSRLFF.

The chain is built from TRBV30 and TRBJ1-4; D remains unclear. V lost 1 base and J 7 bases, leaving 7 bases between the germline ends. CDR3 length equals 12 residues. The germline gives CDR1 GTSNPN, CDR2 SVGIG (reference sequence). The CDR3 loop reads CAWSGSGEKLFF. The CDR3 coding sequence is TGTGCCTGGAGTGGGTCAGGTGAAAAACTGTTTTTT.

This clone has a handful of counts. The chain is built from TRBV6-2 or TRBV6-3 and TRBJ2-2, with 8 positions matching TRBD1. Germline trimming cut 0 bases from V and 6 bases from J; bases unmatched to any gene: 6. The CDR3 is 16 amino acids. In germline, CDR1 is MNHEY, CDR2 SVGEGT. The CDR3 reads CASSYSGRGRPGELFF. The CDR3 DNA reads TGTGCCAGCAGTTACTCCGGCAGGGGGCGCCCCGGGGAGCTGTTTTTT.

The chain is built from TRBV7-9 and TRBJ1-1, with D maybe TRBD1 (5 bases). The germline CDR1 and CDR2 sequences are SEHNR and FQNEAQ (reference sequence). Trimming removed 5 bases at V and 4 bases at J, with 23 bases between. CDR3 size: 17 residues. The CDR3 reads CASSPNPGALRGTEAFF. As DNA, the CDR3 is TGTGCCAGCAGCCCCAATCCTGGGGCCTTGCGAGGCACTGAAGCTTTCTTT.

This rearrangement joins TRBV2 to TRBJ2-2; D not certain. CDR3 size: 12 residues. V lost 6 bases and J lost 5, with 7 bases in between. Germline CDR1 SNHLY, CDR2 FYNNEI. The CDR3 region has the DNA TGTGCCAGCAGCCCTATGACCGGGGAGCTGTTTTTT. Residues: CASSPMTGELFF.

The CDR3 sequence: CASSSPSSEAFF. CDR3 nucleotide sequence: TGTGCCAGCAGTTCCCCTAGCTCTGAAGCTTTCTTT. The chain couples TRBV6-2 or TRBV6-3 to TRBJ1-1, with D hard to call. Germline CDR1 MNHEY, CDR2 SVGEGT. The ends were cut back, 4 bases at V and 6 bases at J, with 9 bases in the middle. CDR3 length: 12 amino acids.

This chain joins TRBV5-6 and TRBJ2-7; perhaps TRBD1 as D (6 bases). From germline, CDR1 is SGHDT and CDR2 YYEEEE. The CDR3 runs 14 residues. Trimming left V 4 bases short and J 3 bases short, with 14 bases between. The CDR3 is CASSPLTGRYEQYF. CDR3 DNA sequence: TGTGCCAGCAGCCCGCTGACAGGCCGCTACGAGCAGTACTTC.

The V gene is TRBV6-1, the J gene TRBJ1-5, with 8 bases aligning to TRBD1. Germline CDR1 and CDR2: MNHNS and SASEGT. V dropped 1 base and J dropped 5; count of bases not matched to a gene: 4. The CDR3 length is 15 residues. The CDR3 is CASSEGSGGDQPQHF. CDR3 DNA sequence: TGTGCCAGCAGTGAAGGGTCAGGGGGCGATCAGCCCCAGCATTTT.

This sequence joins TRBV2 and TRBJ2-7; unclear D gene. From germline, CDR1 is SNHLY and CDR2 FYNNEI. Between the trimmed V and J ends, which lost 5 bases and 3 bases, there was a span of 5 bases. The CDR3 length is 11 residues. For the CDR3, the DNA is TGTGCCAGCAGTCCACACTACGAGCAGTACTTC. Its translation is CASSPHYEQYF.

The V and J genes are TRBV30 and TRBJ2-1; D possibly corresponds to TRBD2 (7 bases). Germline V gene lookup returns CDR1 GTSNPN and CDR2 SVGIG (reference sequence). The CDR3 has 14 residues. Trimming stripped 4 bases from V and 6 bases from J, with 16 bases between. The CDR3 DNA follows: TGTGCCTGGAATCCGGGGGGCGTCATCAATGAGCAGTTCTTC. Amino acid sequence: CAWNPGGVINEQFF.

This chain uses TRBV3-1 (or the pseudogene TRBV3-2) with TRBJ2-4; 9 bases fit TRBD1. The germline CDR1 and CDR2 sequences are LGHDT and YNNKEL (reference sequence). The V segment lost 4 bases and the J segment 2 bases; nucleotides outside the gene matches: 6. The CDR3 is 16 residues long. As DNA, the CDR3 is TGTGCCAGCAGCCCCCGACAGGGGGAAACCAAAAACATTCAGTACTTC. Encoded protein: CASSPRQGETKNIQYF.

This chain joins TRBV9 and TRBJ1-3; a weak D match, TRBD1 (6 bases). The CDR3 covers 17 residues. Trimming cost V 1 base and J 0 bases, with 14 bases left between them. CDR1 and CDR2 from the germline V gene are SGDLS and YYNGEE. This CDR3 is CASSVQQGEISGNTIYF. CDR3 sequence (DNA): TGTGCCAGCAGCGTACAACAGGGAGAAATCTCTGGAAACACCATATATTTT.

The genes are TRBV11-3 and TRBJ2-7; 7 nucleotides line up with TRBD1. With 2 bases clipped from V and 2 bases from J, the junction kept 0 bases outside the gene matches. The CDR3 runs to 13 residues. The germline V gene has CDR1 SGHNT and CDR2 YENEEA. The DNA for the CDR3 is TGTGCCAGCAGCTTACAGGGGGCCTACGAGCAGTACTTC. Translation gives CASSLQGAYEQYF.

The chain's CDR3 is CASSVGFGLGNEKLFF. The DNA for the CDR3 is TGTGCCAGCAGCGTAGGTTTCGGGTTGGGTAATGAAAAACTGTTTTTT. This chain joins TRBV9 and TRBJ1-4; D gene unclear. Trimming pared 0 bases from V and 4 bases from J, leaving 13 bases between. Germline V gives CDR1 SGDLS, CDR2 YYNGEE. The length of the CDR3 is 16 residues.

The chain is built from TRBV7-3 and TRBJ1-1, with no clear D. This CDR3 has 13 residues. V dropped 5 bases and J dropped 3 bases, with 10 bases sitting between them. CDR1 is SGHTA, CDR2 FQGTGA, per germline. CDR3 DNA: TGTGCCAGCAGCCACCAGGTTGACACTGAAGCTTTCTTT. Translated, it gives CASSHQVDTEAFF.

The V call is TRBV12-3 or TRBV12-4, the J call TRBJ2-5, with D unclear. This CDR3 spans 11 amino acids. Trimming removed 6 bases at V and 4 bases at J, with 6 bases between. The CDR3 is CASRQRETQYF. The DNA for the CDR3 is TGTGCCAGCAGACAGAGAGAGACCCAGTACTTC.

This clone came up a few times. The sample carries other DNA sequences with the same CDR3. The rearrangement uses TRBV6-6 and TRBJ1-1; D is perhaps TRBD1 (6 bases). Per the germline V gene, CDR1 is MNHNY and CDR2 is SVGAGI (reference sequence). The germline V and J ends were trimmed by 4 bases and 10 bases, with 25 bases remaining between them. The CDR3 is 16 amino acids. The CDR3 loop reads CASSLTGGRAGAGAFF. The CDR3 DNA follows: TGTGCCAGCAGTTTGACCGGGGGGCGGGCGGGGGCTGGAGCTTTCTTT.

As concerns this clone: One end of the junction does not line up with germline, which may come from a read error. V gene TRBV13 combines with J gene TRBJ1-2; no definite D call. This CDR3 comprises 13 residues. Germline CDR1 reads PRHDT; CDR2 reads FYEKMQ (reference sequence). For the CDR3, the DNA is TGTGCCACCACCCAAAGGATCGACTACGGCTACACCTTC. Protein: CATTQRIDYGYTF. Supplemented by reference TRBV13 and TRBJ1-2, the full variable domain reads AAGVIQSPRHLIKEKRETATLKCYPIPRHDTVYWYQQGPGQDPQFLISFYEKMQSDKGSIPDRFSAQQFSDYHSELNMSSLELGDSALYFCATTQRIDYGYTFGSGTRLTVV.

The CDR3 DNA reads as TGTGCCAGCAGTTTATTGTACCAGATGAATTCACCCCTCCACTTT. The encoded protein is CASSLLYQMNSPLHF. The chain couples TRBV27 to TRBJ1-6; no definite D call. The CDR3 consists of 15 residues. Germline-derived CDR1 and CDR2 are MNHEY and SMNVEV (reference sequence). Trimming stripped 1 base from V and 7 bases from J, with 11 bases between.

The chain carries TRBV7-2 and TRBJ2-5; the D is unclear. The CDR3 has 11 residues. Germline V gives CDR1 SGHTA, CDR2 FQGNSA. V was cut by 4 bases and J by 5 bases, with 5 bases left in between. CDR3 sequence reads: CASSSGETQYF. The CDR3 nucleotides read TGTGCCAGCAGCTCCGGGGAGACCCAGTACTTC.

The chain carries TRBV12-3 or TRBV12-4 and TRBJ1-2; 7 bases line up with TRBD1. J was trimmed by 8 bases and V by 10 bases; bases with no gene match: 13. This CDR3 has 13 residues. Here the CDR3 DNA reads TGTGCCATCTCGACAGGGCGTCTTGTAGGCTACACCTTC. It yields the protein CAISTGRLVGYTF.

V is TRBV28 and J is TRBJ1-4, with D possibly being TRBD1 (6 bases). The CDR3 extends over 14 amino acids. V lost 6 bases and J lost 14, with 22 bases in between. CDR1 is MDHEN and CDR2 is SYDVKM in the germline V gene. CDR3 bases: TGTGCCAGCAGCAAAAGTGGCGGGGGCAGGGTCCTGTTTTTT. It codes for CASSKSGGGRVLFF. Combining the CDR3 with reference TRBV28 and TRBJ1-4 gives the whole variable domain DVKVTQSSRYLVKRTGEKVFLECVQDMDHENMFWYRQDPGLGLRLIYFSYDVKMKEKGDIPEGYSVSREKKERFSLILESASTNQTSMYLCASSKSGGGRVLFFGSGTQLSVL.

The gene calls are TRBV6-6 and TRBJ1-1, with TRBD1 as a possible D gene (6 bases). V lost 6 bases, J lost 5 bases, and 16 bases lay in between. The CDR3 runs 14 residues. Germline values: CDR1 MNHNY, CDR2 SVGAGI (reference sequence). This CDR3 is CASRNDGGTTEAFF. The CDR3 nucleotides read TGTGCCAGCAGGAATGACGGGGGGACAACTGAAGCTTTCTTT.

This chain connects TRBV18 to TRBJ2-7; unclear D gene. Trimming shortened V by 2 bases and J by 2 bases, and 4 bases separated the two germline ends. This CDR3 comprises 12 residues. The germline V gene has CDR1 KGHSH and CDR2 LQKENI. This chain's CDR3 is CASSPGPYEQYF. In DNA, the CDR3 is TGTGCCAGCTCACCAGGCCCCTACGAGCAGTACTTC.

This chain joins TRBV24-1 and TRBJ1-2, with 7 bases identical to TRBD1. The germline gives CDR1 KGHDR, CDR2 SFDVKD. V shed 3 bases and J 0 bases; nucleotides not matched to a gene: 9. The CDR3 is made up of 17 amino acids. Here the CDR3 DNA reads TGTGCCACCAGTGATCCCAACCCCAGGGGGACTAACTATGGCTACACCTTC. This sequence encodes CATSDPNPRGTNYGYTF.